A single sample gave rise to the 22 T cell receptor beta chains below, sequenced in a study of cytomegalovirus exposure and HLA in healthy donors. In the PCR, 60 Vbeta and 13 Jbeta primers were used. Method: immunoSEQ multiplex PCR; TCRdb's copy keeps in-frame clones and lacks some. The sample lists more than 110,000 clones; 73% were seen once. The sample comprised PBMCs. The receptor set was obtained from a woman in her thirties or forties in good health and CMV-seronegative.

This clone was observed a few times. The J gene is TRBJ2-5, the V gene TRBV29-1, with D perhaps TRBD1 (8 bases). Germline-derived CDR1 and CDR2 are SQVTM and ANQGSEA. The V and J ends lost 7 bases and 7 bases respectively, with 16 bases between them. The CDR3 has 12 residues. The CDR3 nucleotides are TGCAGCGCTGGGGGGGGACAGGCGACCCAGTACTTC. This translates into CSAGGGQATQYF.

The chain combines TRBV2 with TRBJ2-7, with 8 nucleotides matching TRBD1. Germline V gene data show CDR1 as SNHLY and CDR2 as FYNNEI. The CDR3 is 13 residues long. With V trimmed by 6 bases and J by 5 bases, 6 bases remained unmatched. CDR3 in DNA: TGTGCCAGCAGCAAGACAGGGGACCACGAGCAGTACTTC. Residues: CASSKTGDHEQYF. Complete variable domain (other parts from reference TRBV2 and TRBJ2-7): EPEVTQTPSHQVTQMGQEVILRCVPISNHLYFYWYRQILGQKVEFLVSFYNNEISEKSEIFDDQFSVERPDGSNFTLKIRSTKLEDSAMYFCASSKTGDHEQYFGPGTRLTVT.

As for this clone: A junction boundary mismatches the germline segment, possibly from a read error. The genes are TRBV28 and TRBJ2-5; 8 positions match TRBD1. The CDR3 is 15 residues long. The germline gives CDR1 MDHEN, CDR2 SYDVKM. The CDR3 loop reads CASSSPYGTGELQHF. CDR3 sequence (DNA): TGTGCCAGCAGTTCCCCTTATGGGACAGGAGAACTACAGCACTTC.

The chain is built from TRBV11-3 and TRBJ2-5, with D tentatively TRBD2 (6 bases). V was pared by 5 bases and J by 5 bases, with 15 bases between. In germline, CDR1 is SGHNT, CDR2 YENEEA. The CDR3 has 14 residues. The CDR3 region has the DNA TGTGCCAGCAGCCCCCCGGGGGAGCGGGAGACCCAGTACTTC. This codes for CASSPPGERETQYF. The whole variable domain, filled in from reference TRBV11-3 and TRBJ2-5, reads EAGVVQSPRYKIIEKKQPVAFWCNPISGHNTLYWYLQNLGQGPELLIRYENEEAVDDSQLPKDRFSAERLKGVDSTLKIQPAELGDSAVYLCASSPPGERETQYFGPGTRLLVL.

As to this clone: Different DNA sequences within this sample yield the same CDR3. The chain recombines TRBV2 with TRBJ2-3, with 7 bases identical to TRBD1. Germline CDR1 reads SNHLY; CDR2 reads FYNNEI. V was clipped by 6 bases and J by 1 base; unmatched bases: 1. This CDR3 spans 13 amino acids. The CDR3 region is CASSGQGTDTQYF. In DNA form, the CDR3 reads TGTGCCAGCAGCGGACAGGGCACAGATACGCAGTATTTT.

The chain links TRBV29-1 to TRBJ1-2, with D unclear. CDR1 is SQVTM, CDR2 ANQGSEA, per germline. This CDR3 has 16 amino acids. Trimming took off 5 bases at V and 8 bases at J, with 27 bases between the two ends. DNA of the CDR3: TGCAGCGTTTTTTCCGTGACGGTGGGAGATTTGGGAGGCTACACCTTC. This sequence encodes CSVFSVTVGDLGGYTF.

The V gene is TRBV6-6, the J gene TRBJ1-2; possibly TRBD1 for D (5 bases). With 3 bases removed from V and 9 bases from J, the gap between germline ends came to 14 bases. The CDR3 is 13 residues long. Germline V gives CDR1 MNHNY, CDR2 SVGAGI (reference sequence). Here the CDR3 reads CASSYGQGWRYTF. CDR3 DNA sequence: TGTGCCAGCAGTTATGGGCAGGGTTGGCGCTACACCTTC.

This rearrangement joins TRBV6-5 to TRBJ2-5, with 11 bases that match TRBD2. Per germline, CDR1 MNHEY and CDR2 SVGAGI. V trimming: 5 bases; J trimming: 1 base; junction bases outside the gene matches: 3. The CDR3 contains 15 residues. CDR3 coding DNA: TGTGCCAGCAGTAGTAGCGGGGGGGCCCAAGAGACCCAGTACTTC. Translating gives CASSSSGGAQETQYF.

This clone was seen just once. This chain joins TRBV5-8 and TRBJ1-2; TRBD1 agrees at 8 bases. This CDR3 comprises 14 residues. The J segment lost 4 bases and the V segment lost 3 bases, leaving 5 bases of the junction unmatched. Germline CDR1 SGHTS, CDR2 YDEGEE. The CDR3 sequence is CASSSMDRAYGYTF. CDR3 sequence (DNA): TGTGCCAGCAGCTCTATGGACAGGGCCTATGGCTACACCTTC.

The chain couples TRBV5-1 to TRBJ1-3; D is unresolved. V dropped 4 bases and J dropped 5 bases, with 7 bases sitting between them. CDR1 is SGHRS and CDR2 is YFSETQ in the germline V gene. The CDR3 totals 12 residues. CDR3 DNA sequence: TGCGCCAGCAGCACCGACAGAAACACCATATATTTT. Amino acid sequence: CASSTDRNTIYF.

V is TRBV5-4 and J is TRBJ1-2, with D possibly being TRBD1 (5 bases). This CDR3 has 15 residues. Trimming stripped 0 bases from V and 3 bases from J, with 12 bases between. The germline V gene has CDR1 SGHNT and CDR2 YYREEE (reference sequence). The CDR3 loop reads CASSLGGGYDYGYTF. Here the CDR3 DNA reads TGTGCCAGCAGCTTGGGGGGGGGTTATGACTATGGCTACACCTTC.

The chain recombines TRBV7-6 with TRBJ2-1; TRBD2 matches at 8 bases. V gave up 5 bases and J gave up 8 bases; unmatched junction bases: 8. The CDR3 has 14 amino acids. Germline V lookup: CDR1 SGHVS, CDR2 FNYEAQ. The CDR3 here is CASSLSTGGDEQFF. The DNA for the CDR3 is TGTGCCAGCAGCCTGAGTACCGGGGGGGATGAGCAGTTCTTC.

The table lists this clone with a few counts. This chain connects TRBV4-1 to TRBJ1-2; D ambiguous. The CDR3 extends over 15 amino acids. Germline V gene sequence: CDR1 MGHRA, CDR2 YSYEKL. Trimming cost V 0 bases and J 1 base, with 9 bases left between them. CDR3 sequence (DNA): TGCGCCAGCAGCCAAGAAAGGGAGGGTAACTATGGCTACACCTTC. The encoded protein is CASSQEREGNYGYTF.

There are a few counts of this clone. The chain links TRBV7-8 to TRBJ1-5; the D gene is possibly TRBD1 (6 bases). CDR3 length: 22 amino acids. Germline assignment: CDR1 SGHVS and CDR2 FQNEAQ. With 1 base removed from V and 1 base from J, the gap between germline ends came to 29 bases. The CDR3 region has the DNA TGTGCCAGCAGCTTAGGGTCCGACGTGGTTATACTACAGGGCGACAGCAATCAGCCCCAGCATTTT. Translation gives CASSLGSDVVILQGDSNQPQHF.

This chain joins TRBV18 and TRBJ1-4; D is undetermined. The germline V gene has CDR1 KGHSH and CDR2 LQKENI. This CDR3 is built from 13 residues. Trimming pared 3 bases from V and 5 bases from J, leaving 7 bases between. The DNA of the CDR3 is TGTGCCAGCTCACCGGGCCACAATGAAAAACTGTTTTTT. It translates to CASSPGHNEKLFF.

J is TRBJ1-2 and V is TRBV7-9; unclear D gene. CDR1 and CDR2 from the germline V gene are SEHNR and FQNEAQ (reference sequence). Trimming removed 2 bases at V and 4 bases at J, with 5 bases between. The CDR3 totals 12 residues. For the CDR3, the DNA is TGTGCCAGCAGCTTACCGTTCTATGGCTACACCTTC. Translation gives CASSLPFYGYTF.

This clone has more than one count but fewer than ten. The chain employs TRBV14 and TRBJ1-1; D call uncertain. The V gene's germline CDR1 is SGHDN and CDR2 FVKESK. V was clipped by 5 bases and J by 10 bases, with 23 bases between them. This CDR3 is 15 amino acids long. CDR3 nucleotide sequence: TGTGCCAGCAGCTCGACGGAAATTTCGATGACTCGAGCTTTCTTT. Translated: CASSSTEISMTRAFF.

The rearrangement links TRBV27 to TRBJ1-1; no clear D gene. Germline V gene sequence: CDR1 MNHEY, CDR2 SMNVEV (reference sequence). The CDR3 runs to 15 residues. V was clipped by 0 bases and J by 0 bases, with 8 bases between them. CDR3 sequence (DNA): TGTGCCAGCAGTTTATCGGCCCCCCTGAACACTGAAGCTTTCTTT. Translation: CASSLSAPLNTEAFF.

This clone occurred once. For the CDR3, the DNA is TGTGCCAGCAGCTTGTTTTTGGGTGGAGGGACTGGAAACACCATATATTTT. Amino acids: CASSLFLGGGTGNTIYF. The chain carries TRBV5-8 and TRBJ1-3; D remains ambiguous. This CDR3 has 17 amino acids. Germline V CDR1 and CDR2: SGHTS, YDEGEE. V was cut by 1 base and J by 2 bases, with 16 bases left in between.

This chain links TRBV11-2 with TRBJ1-3; 7 nucleotides line up with TRBD1. The CDR3 is 16 amino acids. The ends lost 2 bases at V and 2 bases at J; junction bases unmatched: 6. Germline V CDR1 and CDR2: SGHAT, FQNNGV. For the CDR3, the DNA is TGTGCCAGCAGCTTAAAATCGACAGGGCCTGGAAACACCATATATTTT. Translation: CASSLKSTGPGNTIYF.

The chain links TRBV9 to TRBJ1-1; D remains unclear. Germline-derived CDR1 and CDR2 are SGDLS and YYNGEE. The CDR3 runs to 15 residues. Trimming pared 0 bases from V and 5 bases from J, leaving 14 bases between. The CDR3 spells CASSVVGPGGTEAFF. CDR3 coding DNA: TGTGCCAGCAGCGTAGTCGGGCCAGGAGGGACTGAAGCTTTCTTT.

V gene TRBV6-5 combines with J gene TRBJ1-4, with D unresolved. The CDR3 has 15 amino acids. Between the trimmed V and J ends, which lost 2 bases and 4 bases, there was a span of 11 bases. Germline CDR1 is MNHEY and CDR2 is SVGAGI. CDR3 in amino acids: CASSYTSAYNEKLFF. The CDR3 nucleotides are TGTGCCAGCAGTTACACGAGTGCTTATAATGAAAAACTGTTTTTT.